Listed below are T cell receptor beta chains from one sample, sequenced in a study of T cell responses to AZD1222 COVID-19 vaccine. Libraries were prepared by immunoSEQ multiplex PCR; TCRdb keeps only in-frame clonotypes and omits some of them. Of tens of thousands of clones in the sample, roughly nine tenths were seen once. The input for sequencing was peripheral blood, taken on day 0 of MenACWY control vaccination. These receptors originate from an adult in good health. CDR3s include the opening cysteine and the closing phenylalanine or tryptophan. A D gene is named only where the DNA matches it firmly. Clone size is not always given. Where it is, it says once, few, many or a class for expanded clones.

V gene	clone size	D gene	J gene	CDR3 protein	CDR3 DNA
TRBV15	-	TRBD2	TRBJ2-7	CATSRDRLAGGIQYF	TGTGCCACCAGCAGAGATCGACTAGCGGGGGGCATACAGTACTTC
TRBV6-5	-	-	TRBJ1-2	CASSYDWVGGYTF	TGTGCCAGCAGTTACGATTGGGTTGGGGGCTACACCTTC
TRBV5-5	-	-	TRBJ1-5	CASSPGDISNQPQHF	TGTGCCAGCAGCCCCGGGGACATTAGCAATCAGCCCCAGCATTTT
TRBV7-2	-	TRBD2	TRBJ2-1	CASSLVLRGGLDEQFF	TGTGCCAGCAGCTTAGTCCTGCGGGGGGGCCTGGATGAGCAGTTCTTC
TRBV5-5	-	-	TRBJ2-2	CASSNPGHTTGELFF	TGTGCCAGCAGCAATCCGGGACATACGACCGGGGAGCTGTTTTTT
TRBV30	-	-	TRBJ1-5	CAWKGGAQQPQHF	TGTGCCTGGAAAGGAGGGGCTCAACAGCCCCAGCATTTT
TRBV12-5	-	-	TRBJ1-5	CASGFSGQPQHF	TGTGCTAGTGGTTTCTCCGGTCAGCCCCAGCATTTT
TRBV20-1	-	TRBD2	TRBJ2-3	CSASGLAGITDTQYF	TGCAGTGCTAGTGGACTAGCGGGGATCACAGATACGCAGTATTTT
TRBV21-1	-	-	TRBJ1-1	CASKSGTENTEAFF	TGTGCCAGCAAATCCGGGACAGAGAACACTGAAGCTTTCTTT
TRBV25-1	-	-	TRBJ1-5	CAAGGFVDQPQHF	TGTGCCGCGGGAGGGTTCGTCGATCAGCCCCAGCATTTT
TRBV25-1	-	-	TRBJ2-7	CASSEGGAGTYEQYF	TGTGCCAGCAGTGAAGGGGGCGCCGGTACGTACGAGCAGTACTTC
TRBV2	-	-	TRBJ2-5	CASRASGVETQYF	TGTGCCAGCAGGGCGTCGGGGGTGGAGACCCAGTACTTC
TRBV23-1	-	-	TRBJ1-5	CASRRREGVNQPQHF	TGCGCCAGCAGGCGTCGGGAAGGCGTAAATCAGCCCCAGCATTTT
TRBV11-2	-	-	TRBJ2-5	CASSFVGSQETQYF	TGTGCCAGCAGCTTCGTCGGCAGCCAAGAGACCCAGTACTTC
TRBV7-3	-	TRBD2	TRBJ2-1	CASSLIAGGQYNEQFF	TGTGCCAGCAGCTTAATAGCGGGGGGCCAATACAATGAGCAGTTCTTC
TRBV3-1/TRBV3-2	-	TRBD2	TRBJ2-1	CASRIMRGGQSEQFF	TGTGCCAGTAGGATAATGCGGGGGGGCCAGAGTGAGCAGTTCTTC
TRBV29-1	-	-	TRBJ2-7	CSATTGLDEQYF	TGCAGCGCCACTACAGGGCTAGACGAGCAGTACTTC
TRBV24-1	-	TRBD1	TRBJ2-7	CATSGGGRTGGRYEQYF	TGTGCCACCAGTGGGGGAGGAAGGACAGGGGGCAGGTACGAGCAGTACTTC
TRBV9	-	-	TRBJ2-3	CASSVGGYFTDTQYF	TGTGCCAGCAGCGTAGGGGGGTACTTTACAGATACGCAGTATTTT
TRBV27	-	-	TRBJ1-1	CASSFTDHTEAFF	TGTGCCAGCAGTTTCACAGACCACACTGAAGCTTTCTTT
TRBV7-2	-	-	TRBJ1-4	CASSPDLDREKLFF	TGTGCCAGCAGCCCCGACCTAGATCGGGAAAAACTGTTTTTT
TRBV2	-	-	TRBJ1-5	CASSVAGINQPQHF	TGTGCCAGCAGTGTAGCGGGCATAAATCAGCCCCAGCATTTT
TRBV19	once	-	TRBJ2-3	CASSPQYTDTQYF	TGTGCCAGTAGTCCGCAGTACACAGATACGCAGTATTTT
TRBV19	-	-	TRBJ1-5	CASSATGTQYQPQHF	TGTGCCAGTAGTGCGACCGGGACTCAATACCAGCCCCAGCATTTT
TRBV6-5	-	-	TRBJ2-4	CASSTSGGPTGIQYF	TGTGCCAGCAGTACCTCGGGGGGCCCGACCGGCATTCAGTACTTC
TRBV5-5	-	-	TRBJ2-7	CASGPLLPTVQGRHEQYF	TGTGCCAGCGGCCCACTCCTACCGACAGTTCAAGGTCGGCACGAGCAGTACTTC
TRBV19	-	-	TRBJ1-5	CASSMGGTYQPQHF	TGTGCCAGTAGTATGGGAGGAACGTATCAGCCCCAGCATTTT
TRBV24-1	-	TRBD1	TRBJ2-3	CATGDSLADTQYF	TGTGCCACCGGGGACAGTCTCGCAGATACGCAGTATTTT
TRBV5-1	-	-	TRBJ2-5	CASSLGIPETQYF	TGCGCCAGCAGCTTGGGGATTCCAGAGACCCAGTACTTC
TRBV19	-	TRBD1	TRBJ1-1	CASRPTGEKTEAFF	TGTGCCAGTAGGCCTACAGGGGAAAAGACTGAAGCTTTCTTT
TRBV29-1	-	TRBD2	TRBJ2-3	CSVQLAGGNTDTQYF	TGCAGCGTCCAACTAGCGGGGGGGAACACAGATACGCAGTATTTT
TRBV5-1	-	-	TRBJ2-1	CASSLVGTLFSSYNEQFF	TGCGCCAGCAGCTTGGTCGGGACACTATTTAGCTCCTACAATGAGCAGTTCTTC
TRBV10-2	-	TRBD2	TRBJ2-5	CASLPHGGGEETQYF	TGCGCCAGCCTTCCTCACGGCGGGGGGGAAGAGACCCAGTACTTC
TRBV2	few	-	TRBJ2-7	CASSVISNWQYF	TGTGCCAGCAGTGTCATCAGTAATTGGCAGTACTTC
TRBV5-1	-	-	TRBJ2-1	CASNPDSRPNEQFF	TGCGCCAGCAACCCGGACAGCAGACCCAATGAGCAGTTCTTC
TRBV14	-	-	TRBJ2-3	CASSQDMGWTAKATDTQYF	TGTGCCAGCAGCCAAGATATGGGATGGACTGCTAAGGCTACGGATACGCAGTATTTT
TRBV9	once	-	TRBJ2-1	CASSIFVGDNEQFF	TGTGCCAGCAGCATATTCGTGGGGGACAATGAGCAGTTCTTC
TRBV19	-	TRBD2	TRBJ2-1	CASTPGFGTSGALGDEQFF	TGTGCCAGTACCCCAGGATTCGGGACTAGCGGGGCTCTGGGCGATGAGCAGTTCTTC
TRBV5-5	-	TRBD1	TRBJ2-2	CASSVGTAYTGELFF	TGTGCCAGCAGCGTTGGGACAGCTTACACCGGGGAGCTGTTTTTT
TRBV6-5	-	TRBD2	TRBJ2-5	CASSHTTSGGETQYF	TGTGCCAGCAGTCACACGACTAGCGGGGGTGAGACCCAGTACTTC
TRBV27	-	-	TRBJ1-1	CASSGGGHTEAFF	TGTGCCAGCAGTGGGGGTGGGCACACTGAAGCTTTCTTT
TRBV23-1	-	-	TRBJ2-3	CASSLPHRGQGIDWDTQYF	TGCGCCAGCAGTCTTCCGCACCGGGGACAAGGGATCGACTGGGATACGCAGTATTTT
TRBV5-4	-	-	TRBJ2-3	CASSFDGGGTDTQYF	TGTGCCAGCAGCTTCGACGGGGGTGGCACAGATACGCAGTATTTT
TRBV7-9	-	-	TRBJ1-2	CASSLGGYGYTF	TGTGCCAGCAGCTTAGGGGGCTATGGCTACACCTTC
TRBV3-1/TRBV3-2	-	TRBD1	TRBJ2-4	CASSPSNRGPGQNIQYF	TGTGCCAGCAGCCCATCTAACAGGGGACCTGGCCAAAACATTCAGTACTTC
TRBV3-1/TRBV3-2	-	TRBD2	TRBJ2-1	CASSKAGRNEQFF	TGTGCCAGCAGCAAAGCGGGGAGGAATGAGCAGTTCTTC
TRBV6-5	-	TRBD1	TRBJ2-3	CASRGTAGTDTQYF	TGTGCCAGCAGGGGGACAGCAGGCACAGATACGCAGTATTTT
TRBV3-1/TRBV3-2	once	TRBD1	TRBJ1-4	CASSSRQGPTNEKLFF	TGTGCCAGCAGCTCGCGACAGGGGCCAACTAATGAAAAACTGTTTTTT